The clone carrying this T cell receptor (beta chain) showed up just once. Losses at the gene ends were 2 bases for V and 3 bases for J; bases not matched to a gene: 8. The CDR3 length is 18 residues. Germline loops: CDR1 SEHNR, CDR2 FQNEAQ (reference sequence). Clones were sequenced by immunoSEQ multiplex PCR, and TCRdb holds only the in-frame ones, with some missing. The sample carries around 160,000 clones, about 88% recorded once. This sample stems from a study of blood T cell repertoires in COVID-19. Sequenced material: peripheral blood. The receptor was isolated from a human donor in a cohort sampled during active COVID-19. V gene TRBV7-9 combines with J gene TRBJ2-7; 15 positions match TRBD2. CDR3 nucleotides: TGTGCCAGCAGCTTAAAACGAGGGACTAGCGGGGGGCACTACGAGCAGTACTTC. This codes for CASSLKRGTSGGHYEQYF.